The 8 T cell receptor beta chains below were found in one sample sequenced in a study of blood T cell repertoires in COVID-19. Here immunoSEQ multiplex PCR was the method, and the copy in TCRdb shows in-frame clones only, minus some. The data hold over 35,000 clones, with around 86% observed a single time. The sequencing sample was made of peripheral blood. The receptors originated from a man in his fifties or sixties with active COVID-19.

This clone appeared once. The chain is built from TRBV28 and TRBJ2-7, with D perhaps matching TRBD2 (7 bases). The CDR3 covers 16 residues. Germline loops: CDR1 MDHEN, CDR2 SYDVKM. Trimming removed 6 bases from V and 0 bases from J, with 18 bases in between. The chain's CDR3 is CASRVRGAGSSYEQYF. The CDR3 DNA is TGTGCCAGCAGAGTCCGGGGGGCAGGGAGCTCCTACGAGCAGTACTTC.

The chain links TRBV4-1 to TRBJ2-5; 7 bases agree with TRBD2. After removal of 5 bases from V and 0 bases from J, the junction contained 3 bases not matched to a gene. The germline CDR1 and CDR2 sequences are MGHRA and YSYEKL. The CDR3 sequence is 14 residues long. The CDR3 region is CASSKGGDQETQYF. CDR3 DNA: TGCGCCAGCAGCAAGGGAGGGGACCAAGAGACCCAGTACTTC.

The gene calls are TRBV5-4 and TRBJ2-7; weak D call: TRBD2 (5 bases). With 0 bases removed from V and 7 bases from J, the gap between germline ends came to 8 bases. From germline, CDR1 is SGHNT and CDR2 YYREEE (reference sequence). This CDR3 is built from 12 residues. CDR3 in amino acids: CASSLAGKEQYF. The CDR3 DNA is TGTGCCAGCAGCTTGGCCGGGAAAGAGCAGTACTTC.

In DNA, the CDR3 is TGTGCCAGCAGTTACCCCCTCTGGGCTAGCGGGAAAAGTCACTACGAGCAGTACTTC. This translates into CASSYPLWASGKSHYEQYF. The chain uses TRBV6-2 or TRBV6-3 and TRBJ2-7; the match to TRBD2 covers 9 bases. This CDR3 is 19 amino acids long. Per germline, CDR1 MNHEY and CDR2 SVGEGT. Trimming took 2 bases from V and 3 from J; bases not matched to a gene: 17.

This chain joins TRBV5-4 and TRBJ2-6; D may correspond to TRBD1 or TRBD2 (5 bases each). Germline V gives CDR1 SGHNT, CDR2 YYREEE (reference sequence). V was clipped by 4 bases and J by 1 base, with 24 bases between them. CDR3 length: 20 residues. Here the CDR3 reads CASSLGRSGGYYSGANVLTF. DNA for the CDR3: TGTGCCAGCAGCCTGGGACGGAGTGGAGGATACTATTCTGGGGCCAACGTCCTGACTTTC. The full variable domain, completed using reference TRBV5-4 and TRBJ2-6, is ETGVTQSPTHLIKTRGQQVTLRCSSQSGHNTVSWYQQALGQGPQFIFQYYREEENGRGNFPPRFSGLQFPNYSSELNVNALELDDSALYLCASSLGRSGGYYSGANVLTFGAGSRLTVL.

This chain links TRBV6-5 with TRBJ2-1, with 12 bases that match TRBD2. This CDR3 region has 16 residues. From germline, CDR1 is MNHEY and CDR2 SVGAGI. V was pared by 4 bases and J by 5 bases, with 6 bases of the junction left unmatched. CDR3: CASSSLAGGPDNEQFF. The CDR3 DNA sequence: TGTGCCAGCAGTTCCCTAGCGGGAGGGCCTGACAATGAGCAGTTCTTC.

This clone was counted a single time. V usage is TRBV7-3 and J usage is TRBJ2-3, with TRBD2 matching 7 bases. CDR1 is SGHTA and CDR2 is FQGTGA in the germline V gene. The CDR3 has 15 amino acids. The V segment lost 5 bases and the J segment 2 bases; nucleotides outside the gene matches: 7. The CDR3 region has the DNA TGTGCCAGCAGCCGTTCAGGGAGGGTCACAGATACGCAGTATTTT. Translation gives CASSRSGRVTDTQYF.

This chain links TRBV29-1 with TRBJ2-7, with D perhaps matching TRBD2 (5 bases). V was cut by 3 bases and J by 3 bases, with 9 bases left in between. CDR3 length equals 12 residues. Looked up from germline, CDR1 is SQVTM and CDR2 is ANQGSEA. The CDR3 loop reads CSVEGDGYEQYF. CDR3 sequence (DNA): TGCAGCGTTGAGGGAGACGGCTACGAGCAGTACTTC.